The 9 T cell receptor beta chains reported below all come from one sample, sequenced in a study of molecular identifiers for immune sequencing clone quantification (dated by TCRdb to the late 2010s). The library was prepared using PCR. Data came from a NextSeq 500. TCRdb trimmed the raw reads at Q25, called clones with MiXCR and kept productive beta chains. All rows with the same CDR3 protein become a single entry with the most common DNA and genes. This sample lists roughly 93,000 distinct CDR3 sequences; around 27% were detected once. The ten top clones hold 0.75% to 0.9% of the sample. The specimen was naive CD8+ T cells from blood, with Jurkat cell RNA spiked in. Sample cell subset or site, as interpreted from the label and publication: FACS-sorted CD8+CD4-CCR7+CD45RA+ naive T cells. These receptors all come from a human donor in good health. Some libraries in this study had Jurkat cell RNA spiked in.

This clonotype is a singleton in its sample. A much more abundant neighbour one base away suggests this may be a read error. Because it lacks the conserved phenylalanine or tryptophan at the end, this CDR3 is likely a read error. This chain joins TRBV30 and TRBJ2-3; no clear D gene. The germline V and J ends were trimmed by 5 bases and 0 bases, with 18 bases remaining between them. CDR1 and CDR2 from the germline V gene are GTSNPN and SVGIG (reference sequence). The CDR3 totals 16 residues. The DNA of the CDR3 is TGTGCCTGGGGGCAGGTGACAAGCCAGAGCACAGATACGCAGTATTTA. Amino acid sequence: CAWGQVTSQSTDTQYL.

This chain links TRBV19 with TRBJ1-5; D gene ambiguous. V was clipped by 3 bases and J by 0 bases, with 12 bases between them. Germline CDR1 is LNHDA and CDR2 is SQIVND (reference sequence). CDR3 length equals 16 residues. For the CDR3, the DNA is TGTGCCAGTAGTATCGGATTGGGGTATAGCAATCAGCCCCAGCATTTT. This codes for CASSIGLGYSNQPQHF.

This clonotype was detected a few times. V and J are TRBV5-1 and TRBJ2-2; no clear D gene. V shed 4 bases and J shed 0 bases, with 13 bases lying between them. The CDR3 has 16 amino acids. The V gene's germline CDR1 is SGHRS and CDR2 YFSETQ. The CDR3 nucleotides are TGCGCCAGCAGCCCCGAGAGCTGGACGAACACCGGGGAGCTGTTTTTT. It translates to CASSPESWTNTGELFF.

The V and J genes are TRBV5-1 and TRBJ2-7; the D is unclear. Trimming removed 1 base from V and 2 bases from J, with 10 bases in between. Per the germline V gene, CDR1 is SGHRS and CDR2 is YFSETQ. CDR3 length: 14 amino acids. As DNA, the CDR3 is TGCGCCAGCAGCTTGCCCGATTCTACCTACGAGCAGTACTTC. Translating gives CASSLPDSTYEQYF. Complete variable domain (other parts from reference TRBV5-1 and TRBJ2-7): KAGVTQTPRYLIKTRGQQVTLSCSPISGHRSVSWYQQTPGQGLQFLFEYFSETQRNKGNFPGRFSGRQFSNSRSEMNVSTLELGDSALYLCASSLPDSTYEQYFGPGTRLTVT.

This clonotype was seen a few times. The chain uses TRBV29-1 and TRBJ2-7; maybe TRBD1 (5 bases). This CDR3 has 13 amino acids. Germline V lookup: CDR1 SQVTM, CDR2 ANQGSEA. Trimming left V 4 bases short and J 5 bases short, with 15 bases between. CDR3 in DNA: TGCAGCGTTGTGGGGCAGGGATGGGACGAGCAGTACTTC. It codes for CSVVGQGWDEQYF.

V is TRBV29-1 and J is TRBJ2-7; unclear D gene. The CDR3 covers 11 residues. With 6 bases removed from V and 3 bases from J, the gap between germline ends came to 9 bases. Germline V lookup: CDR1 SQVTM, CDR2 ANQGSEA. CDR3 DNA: TGCAGCGTCCAGACTGACTACGAGCAGTACTTC. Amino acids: CSVQTDYEQYF.

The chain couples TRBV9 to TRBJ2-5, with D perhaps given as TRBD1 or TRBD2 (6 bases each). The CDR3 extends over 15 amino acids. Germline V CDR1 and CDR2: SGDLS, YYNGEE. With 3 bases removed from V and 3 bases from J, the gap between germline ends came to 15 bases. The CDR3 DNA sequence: TGTGCCAGCAGCGGGGGGCTAGCGTCTAAAGAGACCCAGTACTTC. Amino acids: CASSGGLASKETQYF.

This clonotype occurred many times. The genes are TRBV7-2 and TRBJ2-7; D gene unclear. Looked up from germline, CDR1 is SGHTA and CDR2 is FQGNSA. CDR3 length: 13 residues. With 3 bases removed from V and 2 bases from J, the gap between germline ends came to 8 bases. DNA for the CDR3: TGTGCCAGCAGCTTGGGGATTCCCTACGAGCAGTACTTC. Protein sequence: CASSLGIPYEQYF.

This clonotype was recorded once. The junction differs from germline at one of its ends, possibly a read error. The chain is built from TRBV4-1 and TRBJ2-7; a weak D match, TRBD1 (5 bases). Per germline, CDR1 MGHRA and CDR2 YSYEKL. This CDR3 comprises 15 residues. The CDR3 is CAISQVLASGYEQYF. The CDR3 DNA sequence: TGCGCCATCAGCCAAGTGTTGGCCTCAGGGTACGAGCAGTACTTT.